These 27 T cell receptor beta chains were sequenced from one sample in a study of regulatory T cells in long-lasting Graves disease. Documented time point: newly diagnosed GD, antithyroid drugs for less than 3 months. The TCR library was prepared using RNA isolated from PBMCs. Building of the TCR beta libraries involved iRepertoire HTBI primers and Arm-PCR of CDR3 regions. TCRdb re-called the multiplex PCR reads through MiXCR, storing one row per CDR3 protein. The sample has about 460,000 distinct CDR3 sequences, about 14% seen once. The same sample was also studied in work on T cells in Graves' hyperthyroidism and ophthalmopathy.

Sample: peripheral blood mononuclear cells (PBMCs), taken at new diagnosis, from a patient treated with antithyroid drugs. The receptors were gathered from a woman between 50 and 59 years old with Graves disease.

This clonotype was counted between two and nine times. This chain connects TRBV6-1 to TRBJ1-1; 7 bases fit TRBD1. This CDR3 has 22 residues. J lost 1 base, V lost 6 bases, and 29 bases had no gene match. Germline lookup yields CDR1 MNHNS and CDR2 SASEGT. This CDR3 reads CASSTHRTLLKKQGPRNTEAFF. The CDR3 DNA reads TGTGCCAGCAGCACACATCGAACTCTCCTTAAAAAACAGGGGCCGAGGAACACTGAAGCTTTCTTT.

This clonotype was counted many times. The CDR3, as DNA: TGTGCCTGGAGTTGGGGCGGCGGTAGCAATCAGCCCCAGCATTTT. This codes for CAWSWGGGSNQPQHF. The chain links TRBV30 to TRBJ1-5, with D possibly matching TRBD1 (5 bases). Per germline, CDR1 GTSNPN and CDR2 SVGIG (reference sequence). This CDR3 comprises 15 residues. V lost 2 bases to trimming and J lost 0 bases, with 11 bases between them.

This clonotype was observed many times. The chain carries TRBV7-9 and TRBJ2-7, with D perhaps TRBD2 (5 bases). CDR3 length: 14 amino acids. V was shortened by 0 bases and J by 4 bases, with 10 bases between the two germline ends. Germline assignment: CDR1 SEHNR and CDR2 FQNEAQ (reference sequence). The CDR3, as DNA: TGTGCCAGCAGCTTAGCAGCTAGCCCATACGAGCAGTACTTC. This gives the protein CASSLAASPYEQYF.

A note on this clonotype: A much more abundant neighbour one base away suggests this may be a read error. This chain links TRBV5-1 with TRBJ2-3, with 9 bases aligning to TRBD2. The J call is in doubt because the DNA end fits TRBJ2-1 better. Germline CDR1 and CDR2: SGHRS and YFSETQ. The CDR3 sequence is 15 residues long. Here the CDR3 reads CASIPIAGVGNEQFF. CDR3 DNA: TGCGCCAGCATCCCGATAGCGGGAGTGGGGAATGAGCAGTTCTTC.

This clonotype was seen ten or more times. This chain connects TRBV2 to TRBJ2-3; 10 bases are a match to TRBD2. Germline V gene sequence: CDR1 SNHLY, CDR2 FYNNEI. The CDR3 length is 18 residues. Trimming cost V 6 bases and J 0 bases; bases outside gene matches: 12. CDR3 DNA: TGTGCCAGCAGCGCGCCCGCCGGGACTAGCGATAGCACAGATACGCAGTATTTT. Translation gives CASSAPAGTSDSTDTQYF.

This clonotype was observed many times. The chain recombines TRBV2 with TRBJ1-1; no definite D call. Germline CDR1 SNHLY, CDR2 FYNNEI. The CDR3 totals 16 residues. The V end was cut by 7 bases, the J end by 1 base, with 19 bases between. CDR3 sequence: CASKTIKAWGNTEAFF. The DNA of the CDR3 is TGTGCCAGCAAGACAATTAAAGCTTGGGGGAACACTGAAGCTTTCTTT.

In this sample, this clonotype turned up many times. V is TRBV2 and J is TRBJ2-1; tentatively, D is TRBD2 (10 bases). Germline CDR1 and CDR2: SNHLY and FYNNEI. The CDR3 consists of 15 residues. Trimming took 6 bases from V and 7 from J, leaving 19 bases between them. This CDR3 reads CASRGQGLAINEQFF. DNA of the CDR3: TGTGCCAGCAGGGGACAGGGACTAGCGATAAATGAGCAGTTCTTC. Full variable domain (remainder filled in from reference TRBV2 and TRBJ2-1): EPEVTQTPSHQVTQMGQEVILRCVPISNHLYFYWYRQILGQKVEFLVSFYNNEISEKSEIFDDQFSVERPDGSNFTLKIRSTKLEDSAMYFCASRGQGLAINEQFFGPGTRLTVL.

This clonotype was seen only a few times. The germline gene is not matched at one end of the junction; a read error may be the cause. The chain combines TRBV20-1 with TRBJ1-3, with 8 bases identical to TRBD1. The germline CDR1 and CDR2 sequences are DFQATT and SNEGSKA (reference sequence). The CDR3 has 14 amino acids. In DNA, the CDR3 is TGCAGTGCTCGAGACGGGACAGGTGGAAACACCATATATTTT. Protein: CSARDGTGGNTIYF.

This clonotype was recorded at least ten times. This chain's CDR3 is CAWSYTETQYF. CDR3 nucleotides: TGTGCCTGGAGTTATACGGAGACCCAGTACTTC. The rearrangement links TRBV30 to TRBJ2-5; D is uncertain. In germline, CDR1 is GTSNPN, CDR2 SVGIG (reference sequence). The CDR3 spans 11 residues. With 2 bases removed from V and 5 bases from J, the gap between germline ends came to 6 bases.

At least ten counts were recorded for this clonotype. V gene TRBV3-1 combines with J gene TRBJ2-7; 9 nucleotides align to TRBD2. After removal of 0 bases from V and 0 bases from J, the junction contained 0 bases not matched to a gene. Germline V lookup: CDR1 LGHDT, CDR2 YNNKEL (reference sequence). There are 15 residues in the CDR3. CDR3 in DNA: TGTGCCAGCAGCCAAGAACTAGCGGGCTCCTACGAGCAGTACTTC. Translation: CASSQELAGSYEQYF.

In DNA form, the CDR3 reads TGTGCCAGCAGCCAAGAATCTCGGGAGGGCCGTGAGCAGTTCTTC. Its translation: CASSQESREGREQFF. The genes are TRBV3-1 and TRBJ2-1; 8 bases align to TRBD2. CDR3 length equals 15 residues. Per germline, CDR1 LGHDT and CDR2 YNNKEL (reference sequence). Losses at the gene ends were 0 bases for V and 9 bases for J; bases not matched to a gene: 7.

This clonotype was detected many times. The gene calls are TRBV5-1 and TRBJ2-1; D perhaps matches TRBD1 (6 bases). V was pared by 3 bases and J by 5 bases, with 18 bases between. In germline, CDR1 is SGHRS, CDR2 YFSETQ. This CDR3 has 16 residues. This CDR3 reads CASSSAAGTPDNEQFF. Written as DNA, the CDR3 is TGCGCCAGCAGCTCTGCCGCCGGGACACCGGACAATGAGCAGTTCTTC.

This rearrangement joins TRBV5-1 to TRBJ2-7; 13 nucleotides match TRBD2. The CDR3 covers 16 residues. V lost 0 bases, J lost 2 bases, and 2 bases stayed unmatched. CDR1 and CDR2 from the germline V gene are SGHRS and YFSETQ. This CDR3 is CASSLELAGGPYEQYF. The CDR3 DNA follows: TGCGCCAGCAGCTTGGAACTAGCGGGAGGGCCCTACGAGCAGTACTTC.

This clonotype was detected ten times or more. J is TRBJ1-1 and V is TRBV11-2, with D perhaps matching TRBD1 (5 bases). Germline loops: CDR1 SGHAT, CDR2 FQNNGV. The CDR3 has 14 residues. Trimming shortened V by 4 bases and J by 0 bases, and 9 bases separated the two germline ends. The CDR3 DNA reads TGTGCCAGCAGCTCTCTAGGGGTGAACACTGAAGCTTTCTTT. This gives the protein CASSSLGVNTEAFF.

There are many counts of this clonotype. The chain is built from TRBV7-2 and TRBJ2-7; 13 nucleotides match TRBD2. The germline gives CDR1 SGHTA, CDR2 FQGNSA. Trimming took 5 bases from V and 6 from J; bases not matched to a gene: 10. The CDR3 runs 16 residues. CDR3 residues: CASSRKGLAGVGEQYF. CDR3 nucleotide sequence: TGTGCCAGCAGCCGGAAAGGACTAGCGGGAGTGGGCGAGCAGTACTTC.

At least ten counts were recorded for this clonotype. The J gene is TRBJ2-3, the V gene TRBV5-1; D is unclear. CDR1 SGHRS and CDR2 YFSETQ come from the germline V gene. The CDR3 extends over 14 amino acids. The V end lost 0 bases, the J end lost 4 bases, and 9 bases lay between the germline ends. CDR3 amino acids: CASSLGDRSDTQYF. The CDR3 DNA is TGCGCCAGCAGCTTGGGAGATCGGTCAGATACGCAGTATTTT.

Ten or more counts support this clonotype. The chain uses TRBV6-2 or TRBV6-3 and TRBJ2-3, with D possibly matching TRBD2 (5 bases). CDR1 and CDR2 from the germline V gene are MNHEY and SVGEGT. CDR3 length equals 16 residues. V lost 5 bases and J lost 3, with 18 bases in between. CDR3 nucleotide sequence: TGTGCCAGCAGTACCGGTCGGACTCCTACTACAGATACGCAGTATTTT. Translated, it gives CASSTGRTPTTDTQYF.

Details on this clonotype: A much larger clone lies one base from this, so it may be a read error. This is likely a read error, given that the CDR3 carries no conserved phenylalanine or tryptophan at its end. This chain uses TRBV5-8 with TRBJ2-3, with D possibly TRBD2 on 5 matching bases. Germline loops: CDR1 SGHTS, CDR2 YDEGEE. V was cut by 1 base and J by 5 bases, with 11 bases left in between. This CDR3 region has 14 residues. The DNA for the CDR3 is TGTGCCAGCAGCTTGAACCTCGAGGGAGATACGCAGTATTCT. Protein sequence: CASSLNLEGDTQYS.

The V gene is TRBV29-1, the J gene TRBJ2-1, with 10 bases aligning to TRBD2. Germline V gives CDR1 SQVTM, CDR2 ANQGSEA. There are 18 residues in the CDR3. The V gene end was trimmed by 6 bases and the J gene end by 0 bases; junction bases not matched to a gene: 14. Written as DNA, the CDR3 is TGCAGCGTACACCTTGTAAGCGGGAGGGCTAGCTCCTACAATGAGCAGTTCTTC. Translation: CSVHLVSGRASSYNEQFF.

The sample holds many counts of this clonotype. This rearrangement joins TRBV6-2 or TRBV6-3 to TRBJ2-5; 11 bases map to TRBD2. Germline-derived CDR1 and CDR2 are MNHEY and SVGEGT. CDR3 size: 16 residues. J lost 5 bases, V lost 1 base, and 6 bases had no gene match. Here the CDR3 reads CASSYFSGREGETQYF. CDR3 nucleotide sequence: TGTGCCAGCAGTTACTTTAGCGGGAGGGAAGGGGAGACCCAGTACTTC.

Of note for this clonotype: A clone one base away is much larger, so this may be a read error. The J gene is TRBJ1-2, the V gene TRBV24-1; D is undetermined. The CDR3 loop spans 12 amino acids. Per germline, CDR1 KGHDR and CDR2 SFDVKD. The CDR3 spells CATSDGPAGYAF. The CDR3 DNA is TGTGCCACCAGTGACGGGCCAGCGGGCTACGCCTTC.

This clonotype was seen ten or more times. V gene TRBV2 combines with J gene TRBJ2-7; possibly TRBD2 for D (5 bases). V gave up 1 base and J gave up 5 bases, with 12 bases separating them. The germline CDR1 and CDR2 sequences are SNHLY and FYNNEI. This CDR3 has 14 residues. The CDR3 region is CASSEVRARDEQYF. For the CDR3, the DNA is TGTGCCAGCAGTGAAGTAAGGGCGCGGGACGAGCAGTACTTC.

This chain connects TRBV20-1 to TRBJ2-5, with 8 bases matching TRBD1. Trimming removed 1 base from V and 3 bases from J; junction bases left unmatched: 7. CDR1 is DFQATT and CDR2 is SNEGSKA in the germline V gene (reference sequence). There are 15 residues in the CDR3. The CDR3 region is CSARADRAAEETQYF. CDR3 in DNA: TGCAGTGCTAGAGCGGACAGGGCGGCGGAAGAGACCCAGTACTTC.

This clonotype has a handful of counts. The V call is TRBV12-3 or TRBV12-4, the J call TRBJ1-2, with 7 bases lining up with TRBD1. The CDR3 runs to 14 residues. Germline trimming cut 1 base from V and 4 bases from J; bases unmatched to any gene: 3. This chain's CDR3 is CASSLVDRLYGYTF. As DNA, the CDR3 is TGTGCCAGCAGTTTAGTGGACAGGCTCTATGGCTACACCTTC.

The chain links TRBV10-3 to TRBJ2-7; a weak D match, TRBD2 (7 bases). Trimming removed 11 bases at V and 6 bases at J, with 17 bases between. CDR1 and CDR2 (germline): ENHRY, SYGVKD. This CDR3 has 12 amino acids. CDR3 region: CAPRTGGSEQYF. In nucleotides, the CDR3 is TGTGCCCCCCGCACGGGGGGCTCCGAGCAGTACTTC.

This clonotype has ten or more counts. J is TRBJ2-3 and V is TRBV2; tentative D call: TRBD2 (7 bases). V lost 7 bases and J 2 bases, leaving 22 bases between the germline ends. Looked up from germline, CDR1 is SNHLY and CDR2 is FYNNEI. CDR3 length: 17 amino acids. CDR3 region: CASNWLGGGPFTDTQYF. CDR3 sequence (DNA): TGTGCCAGCAACTGGCTAGGGGGAGGGCCATTCACAGATACGCAGTATTTT.

In this sample, this clonotype turned up many times. This chain links TRBV29-1 with TRBJ2-7, with 13 bases matching TRBD2. Trimming removed 4 bases from V and 5 bases from J; junction bases left unmatched: 5. Germline CDR1 SQVTM, CDR2 ANQGSEA. The CDR3 covers 14 residues. The CDR3: CSVATSGRSHEQYF. DNA of the CDR3: TGCAGCGTTGCGACTAGCGGGAGGTCCCACGAGCAGTACTTC.